Below, 26 T cell receptor beta chains from the same sample are listed, as sequenced in a study of a mutant IDH1 vaccine in newly diagnosed glioma. Method: immunoSEQ multiplex PCR; TCRdb's copy keeps in-frame clones and lacks some. The sample shows about 13,000 clones, just over 75% of them seen only once. Time point defined: week 47, end of study. The investigators gave 300 ug of mutant IDH1 20-mer peptide in each vaccine dose, together with topical imiquimod. What these receptors recognize is not known. Sequenced here: PBMCs, sampled from a glioma patient whose treatment included an IDH1 peptide vaccine. Every receptor here comes from a woman between 40 and 55 years old with glioma.

The chain recombines TRBV27 with TRBJ1-2; 7 nucleotides line up with TRBD1. Germline CDR1 is MNHEY and CDR2 is SMNVEV (reference sequence). This CDR3 region has 13 residues. Losses at the gene ends were 7 bases for V and 6 bases for J; bases not matched to a gene: 8. The CDR3 sequence: CASTSDRVHGYTF. CDR3 coding DNA: TGTGCCAGCACCTCCGACAGGGTGCATGGCTACACCTTC.

V is TRBV5-6 and J is TRBJ1-2, with TRBD1 as a possible D gene (5 bases). CDR1 is SGHDT and CDR2 is YYEEEE in the germline V gene. Trimming removed 0 bases from V and 6 bases from J, with 18 bases in between. This CDR3 comprises 16 residues. The CDR3 DNA reads TGTGCCAGCAGCTTGGATGATGAATGGGGACCCGATGGCTACACCTTC. It codes for CASSLDDEWGPDGYTF.

The chain joins TRBV9 to TRBJ1-2, with 9 nucleotides matching TRBD1. The CDR3 spans 15 residues. J lost 2 bases, V lost 3 bases, and 5 bases had no gene match. Germline V gene data show CDR1 as SGDLS and CDR2 as YYNGEE. The CDR3 DNA is TGTGCCAGCAGCGCGGACAGGGGATTGAACTATGGCTACACCTTC. Amino acid sequence: CASSADRGLNYGYTF.

The genes are TRBV6-1 and TRBJ2-1, with D maybe TRBD2 (5 bases). V was shortened by 3 bases and J by 15 bases, with 15 bases between the two germline ends. Germline V lookup: CDR1 MNHNS, CDR2 SASEGT. The length of the CDR3 is 12 residues. The CDR3 is CASSEAGISGFF. DNA for the CDR3: TGTGCCAGCAGTGAGGCCGGGATAAGTGGGTTCTTC.

CDR3 loop: CASSLDLGHEQFF. The CDR3 DNA sequence: TGTGCCAGCAGCTTGGACCTGGGGCATGAGCAGTTCTTC. The chain couples TRBV5-6 to TRBJ2-1; TRBD1 is a possible D gene (5 bases). Per germline, CDR1 SGHDT and CDR2 YYEEEE. This CDR3 comprises 13 residues. Between the trimmed V and J ends, which lost 0 bases and 8 bases, there was a span of 9 bases.

The chain uses TRBV15 and TRBJ1-1; TRBD1 aligns across 7 bases. The CDR3 covers 14 residues. CDR1 and CDR2 from the germline V gene are LNHNV and YYDKDF (reference sequence). V was clipped by 0 bases and J by 9 bases; unmatched bases: 7. The CDR3 sequence: CATSRDRGPGQAFF. DNA of the CDR3: TGTGCCACCAGCAGAGATAGGGGGCCAGGGCAAGCTTTCTTT.

The chain is built from TRBV6-5 and TRBJ1-5; a weak D match, TRBD1 (5 bases). The CDR3 contains 16 residues. The V end was cut by 4 bases, the J end by 3 bases, with 16 bases between. Germline CDR1 is MNHEY and CDR2 is SVGAGI. The CDR3 DNA reads as TGTGCCAGCAGTTGGGGGGACTCCCCCAACAATCAGCCCCAGCATTTT. Protein: CASSWGDSPNNQPQHF.

The gene calls are TRBV7-2 and TRBJ2-7, with 11 bases identical to TRBD2. Germline V gene lookup returns CDR1 SGHTA and CDR2 FQGNSA. The CDR3 is 16 residues long. V lost 5 bases and J lost 7; bases outside the gene matches: 13. CDR3 amino acids: CASSRGTSGGLLEQYF. The CDR3, as DNA: TGTGCCAGCAGCCGAGGGACTAGCGGAGGGCTTCTGGAGCAGTACTTC.

The chain links TRBV9 to TRBJ2-7, with 8 bases fitting TRBD2. The J segment lost 0 bases and the V segment lost 4 bases, leaving 6 bases of the junction unmatched. This CDR3 has 15 amino acids. CDR1 and CDR2 (germline): SGDLS, YYNGEE. The CDR3 nucleotides are TGTGCCAGCAGCCCCCTCAGCGGGAGCTCCTACGAGCAGTACTTC. This gives the protein CASSPLSGSSYEQYF.

The V gene is TRBV4-3, the J gene TRBJ2-7; 10 bases line up with TRBD1. Germline loops: CDR1 LGHNA, CDR2 YSLEER. Trimming removed 8 bases from V and 4 bases from J; junction bases left unmatched: 11. The CDR3 covers 15 residues. CDR3 sequence reads: CASARTRDRGYEQYF. As DNA, the CDR3 is TGCGCCAGCGCCAGGACCCGGGACAGGGGTTACGAGCAGTACTTC.

This chain links TRBV11-2 with TRBJ2-2; TRBD2 agrees at 7 bases. The trim removed 2 bases at V and 3 bases at J, leaving 3 bases unmatched. Germline assignment: CDR1 SGHAT and CDR2 FQNNGV. The CDR3 is 15 residues long. CDR3 nucleotides: TGTGCCAGCAGCTTAAGCGGGGCCGACACCGGGGAGCTGTTTTTT. This gives the protein CASSLSGADTGELFF.

This clone showed up just once. The CDR3 DNA reads TGCGCCAGCAGCCAAGATAGGGGTGGGCAATACGAGCAGTACTTC. It yields the protein CASSQDRGGQYEQYF. The rearrangement uses TRBV4-3 and TRBJ2-7; TRBD1 might be the D (5 bases). V lost 0 bases and J 4 bases, leaving 13 bases between the germline ends. This CDR3 has 15 amino acids. CDR1 is LGHNA and CDR2 is YSLEER in the germline V gene.

The chain is built from TRBV10-3 and TRBJ2-1; D might be TRBD2 (6 bases). V shed 10 bases and J shed 7 bases, with 17 bases lying between them. Germline V gene data show CDR1 as ENHRY and CDR2 as SYGVKD. CDR3 size: 13 residues. CDR3 amino acids: CATKDEGRNEQFF. CDR3 nucleotide sequence: TGTGCCACTAAGGATGAGGGGAGGAATGAGCAGTTCTTC.

The rearrangement joins TRBV4-3 to TRBJ2-1, with D tentatively TRBD1 (5 bases). CDR1 is LGHNA and CDR2 is YSLEER in the germline V gene. V lost 5 bases, J lost 8 bases, and 13 bases lay in between. This CDR3 spans 13 amino acids. CDR3 sequence reads: CASSYRRGHEQFF. The DNA for the CDR3 is TGCGCCAGCAGCTACCGTAGGGGCCATGAGCAGTTCTTC.

J is TRBJ1-2 and V is TRBV9; no clear D. The CDR3 sequence is 14 residues long. Trimming left V 3 bases short and J 4 bases short, with 13 bases between. The germline gives CDR1 SGDLS, CDR2 YYNGEE. The CDR3 spells CASSGGGWVYGYTF. The CDR3 coding sequence is TGTGCCAGCAGCGGAGGAGGGTGGGTCTATGGCTACACCTTC.

Regarding this clone: One junction end disagrees with the germline gene, perhaps due to a read error. CDR3 DNA sequence: TGCAGCTTTGAGGGAAGCACAGATACGCAGTATTTT. The encoded protein is CSFEGSTDTQYF. This chain connects TRBV29-1 to TRBJ2-3, with a weak D call TRBD2 (5 bases). This CDR3 spans 12 amino acids. CDR1 and CDR2 (germline): SQVTM, ANQGSEA.

The chain couples TRBV7-8 to TRBJ1-2; 7 bases are a match to TRBD1. J gave up 5 bases and V 4 bases, and 1 base lay outside the gene matches. The V gene's germline CDR1 is SGHVS and CDR2 FQNEAQ. The CDR3 has 12 residues. The CDR3 DNA sequence: TGTGCCAGCAGCTCGACAGGGTATGGCTACACCTTC. Amino acids: CASSSTGYGYTF. Full variable domain (rest looked up from reference TRBV7-8 and TRBJ1-2): GAGVSQSPRYKVAKRGQDVALRCDPISGHVSLFWYQQALGQGPEFLTYFQNEAQLDKSGLPSDRFFAERPEGSVSTLKIQRTQQEDSAVYLCASSSTGYGYTFGSGTRLTVV.

The genes are TRBV6-6 and TRBJ2-3; no firm D call. The germline gives CDR1 MNHNY, CDR2 SVGAGI (reference sequence). V gave up 5 bases and J gave up 6 bases, with 9 bases separating them. The CDR3 spans 12 residues. CDR3 protein: CASSPPDDTQYF. CDR3 bases: TGTGCCAGCAGTCCTCCTGACGATACGCAGTATTTT.

The DNA for the CDR3 is TGTGCCAGCGAAGGGGGGAGCTCTGGGGCCAACGTCCTGACTTTC. It encodes CASEGGSSGANVLTF. The genes are TRBV6-1 and TRBJ2-6; the D gene could be TRBD1 or TRBD2 (6 bases each). Trimming took 8 bases from V and 0 from J, leaving 11 bases between them. The CDR3 is 15 amino acids. CDR1 is MNHNS, CDR2 SASEGT, per germline.

In its sample, this clone was seen a few times. The chain joins TRBV9 to TRBJ1-1; unclear D gene. V lost 0 bases to trimming and J lost 5 bases, with 11 bases between them. Germline V CDR1 and CDR2: SGDLS, YYNGEE. The CDR3 spans 14 residues. In nucleotides, the CDR3 is TGTGCCAGCAGCGTAGCCTCGCTGGGGACTGAAGCTTTCTTT. Its protein product is CASSVASLGTEAFF. Combining the CDR3 with reference TRBV9 and TRBJ1-1 gives the whole variable domain DSGVTQTPKHLITATGQRVTLRCSPRSGDLSVYWYQQSLDQGLQFLIQYYNGEERAKGNILERFSAQQFPDLHSELNLSSLELGDSALYFCASSVASLGTEAFFGQGTRLTVV.

The chain has TRBV2 and TRBJ2-7, with TRBD2 matching over 9 bases. The CDR3 contains 19 residues. J lost 4 bases, V lost 8 bases, and 24 bases had no gene match. Germline loops: CDR1 SNHLY, CDR2 FYNNEI. DNA for the CDR3: TGTGCCAGCTTCCACTGGGCCCTTGATAGGCGGGAGGGCCTATACGAGCAGTACTTC. This sequence encodes CASFHWALDRREGLYEQYF. The whole variable domain, remainder taken from reference TRBV2 and TRBJ2-7, is EPEVTQTPSHQVTQMGQEVILRCVPISNHLYFYWYRQILGQKVEFLVSFYNNEISEKSEIFDDQFSVERPDGSNFTLKIRSTKLEDSAMYFCASFHWALDRREGLYEQYFGPGTRLTVT.

V gene TRBV11-2 combines with J gene TRBJ2-7, with 8 bases matching TRBD2. The CDR3 spans 18 residues. Trimming cost V 0 bases and J 3 bases; bases outside gene matches: 13. Germline CDR1 and CDR2: SGHAT and FQNNGV. CDR3 sequence: CASSLDEKAGAWSYEQYF. The DNA for the CDR3 is TGTGCCAGCAGCTTAGATGAGAAAGCGGGAGCTTGGAGCTACGAGCAGTACTTC.

The chain uses TRBV4-2 and TRBJ1-2; D not certain. The ends were cut back, 4 bases at V and 3 bases at J, with 18 bases in the middle. The V gene's germline CDR1 is LGHNA and CDR2 YNFKEQ. The CDR3 runs to 16 residues. The CDR3 sequence is CASSLFAPRRDYGYTF. CDR3 nucleotides: TGTGCCAGCAGCCTATTCGCCCCGCGACGAGACTATGGCTACACCTTC.

V usage is TRBV29-1 and J usage is TRBJ2-2; TRBD1 matches at 8 bases. Germline trimming cut 2 bases from V and 8 bases from J; bases unmatched to any gene: 13. This CDR3 region has 16 residues. The germline gives CDR1 SQVTM, CDR2 ANQGSEA. As DNA, the CDR3 is TGCAGCGTTGAAACCCCATTCCGTACAGGGGGTGGGGAGCTGTTTTTT. It translates to CSVETPFRTGGGELFF.

The rearrangement uses TRBV18 and TRBJ1-4, with a weak D call TRBD1 (5 bases). This CDR3 has 14 amino acids. The V end lost 6 bases, the J end lost 0 bases, and 8 bases lay between the germline ends. The germline V gene has CDR1 KGHSH and CDR2 LQKENI. The CDR3 is CASSQTATNEKLFF. The DNA of the CDR3 is TGTGCCAGCTCCCAGACAGCAACTAATGAAAAACTGTTTTTT.

This chain uses TRBV11-2 with TRBJ2-7; the D gene is possibly TRBD2 (6 bases). CDR3 length: 14 amino acids. V lost 5 bases and J lost 6, with 17 bases in between. Germline V gene data show CDR1 as SGHAT and CDR2 as FQNNGV. CDR3 sequence reads: CASSLSHGGTEQYF. The CDR3 coding sequence is TGTGCCAGCAGCCTCTCTCACGGAGGGACCGAGCAGTACTTC.